The clone carrying this T cell receptor beta chain was seen more than once but under ten times. This sample was included in a study of early T cells in non-severe SARS-CoV-2 infection. This CDR3 has 14 amino acids. Germline V gene lookup returns CDR1 SNHLY and CDR2 FYNNEI. The V and J ends lost 7 bases and 3 bases, in that order; junction bases with no gene match: 3. Each CDR3 protein gets one entry after TCRdb re-called the 5' RACE reads with MiXCR. The repertoire holds approximately 80,000 distinct CDR3 sequences, with approximately 11% as singletons. The chain recombines TRBV2 with TRBJ1-6, with TRBD1 matching 7 bases. The material was whole blood, obtained at baseline. The receptor was isolated from an adult who was a healthcare worker with PCR-confirmed SARS-CoV-2 infection or an uninfected control (not recorded which). In DNA form, the CDR3 reads TGTGCCAGCATAACAGGGGACTATAATTCACCCCTCCACTTT. Translating gives CASITGDYNSPLHF.